This TCR beta chain derives from a study of somatic mutations in cytotoxic T cells in rheumatoid arthritis. Across the whole study: Purity of nearly 100% was reached when some V beta antibody-stained T-cell populations were flow-sorted, including V beta1+ cells sequenced for TCRB.

CDR3 length: 15 residues. V trimming: 7 bases; J trimming: 4 bases; junction bases outside the gene matches: 8. Germline assignment: CDR1 MNHEY and CDR2 SVGAGI. About this clone: Its matching antigen is unknown.

Study results and limitations: The study found no significant difference in CD8+ T-cell clonality between rheumatoid arthritis patients and age-matched healthy controls. Just what the expanded CD8+ clones targeted, in terms of antigens, remained unknown.

The repertoire was sequenced with immunoSEQ multiplex PCR; TCRdb's copy has only in-frame clones and lacks some. The table records 11,000 to 15,000 clones, 75% to 95% of them present only once. The CD4+ and CD8+ fractions came from positive magnetic bead selection and were purity-checked by flow cytometry. The sequence was collected from a man in his 70s with rheumatoid arthritis. Specimen: CD4+ T cells sorted from blood. The chain carries TRBV6-5 and TRBJ2-1; TRBD1 matches 9 bases. The CDR3 coding sequence is TGTGCCAGCAACCGTCCGGGACAGGGATACAATGAGCAGTTCTTC. Residues: CASNRPGQGYNEQFF.